Included here is one TCR beta chain sequence, with context. This sample is drawn from a study of blood T cell repertoires in COVID-19. Study-level information: T cells, B-cell-depleted T cells, or PBMCs provided the cDNA or gDNA that served as material.

Seattle-derived patients entered the study during active infection and were followed longitudinally. V was pared by 2 bases and J by 4 bases, with 17 bases between. This CDR3 is built from 16 residues. Per the germline V gene, CDR1 is MDHEN and CDR2 is SYDVKM. Original processing notes: Reference gene primer amplification in the assay estimated nucleated cell counts. Generated by immunoSEQ multiplex PCR, the TCRdb table keeps only in-frame clones and is missing some. V and J calls and clone size are copied from that table; D and trimming were computed from the DNA. The sample holds approximately 200,000 clones, about 90% seen once.

The V and J genes are TRBV28 and TRBJ1-2, with D possibly TRBD1 on 5 matching bases. The sequence was obtained from a man aged 25-45 years with COVID-19, enrolled during active disease. Specimen: peripheral blood. For the CDR3, the DNA is TGTGCCAGCAGTTTAGGTTCGGGGGGGGTTATCTATGGCTACACCTTC. This encodes CASSLGSGGVIYGYTF.